The 31 T cell receptor beta chains listed next were all sequenced from one sample in a study of blood T cells in healthy people across ages (dated by TCRdb to the mid-2010s). Library construction relied on 5' RACE. The instrument was an Illumina HiSeq 2500. A second PCR of roughly 6 to 11 cycles was performed with a sample-barcoded 5' primer and a J-beta primer mix. The public reads were reanalyzed by TCRdb: fastp trimming at Q25, MiXCR alignment, in-frame beta chains only. Rows with one shared CDR3 protein collapse into an entry with the most common genes and DNA. The sample records some 800,000 distinct CDR3 sequences, under 45% of which are singletons. The top ten constitute around 21% of the sample. Sequenced material: blood. Receptor source: a man in his sixties in good health.

In regard to this clonotype: The junction shows a germline mismatch at one end, possibly a read error. The V and J genes are TRBV20-1 and TRBJ2-3; 10 bases fit TRBD2. Germline lookup yields CDR1 DFQATT and CDR2 SNEGSKA (reference sequence). The CDR3 has 17 residues. This chain's CDR3 is CSARGGWTSGRTDMQYF. In nucleotides, the CDR3 is TGCAGTGCTAGAGGGGGTTGGACTAGCGGTCGCACAGATATGCAGTATTTT.

This rearrangement joins TRBV2 to TRBJ2-2; either TRBD1 or TRBD2 may supply D (5 bases each). CDR1 is SNHLY, CDR2 FYNNEI, per germline. The CDR3 consists of 13 residues. The CDR3 nucleotides read TGTGCTACCGGGACCCAACTTTCCGGGGAGCTGTTTTTT. As protein: CATGTQLSGELFF.

The CDR3 nucleotides read TGTGCCAGCACCGACCCGGCACGCGGGCGGACCCAGTACTTC. Translated, it gives CASTDPARGRTQYF. The J gene is TRBJ2-5, the V gene TRBV6-5, with D possibly matching TRBD2 (5 bases). The germline V and J ends were trimmed by 7 bases and 7 bases, with 19 bases remaining between them. This CDR3 comprises 14 residues. Germline CDR1 MNHEY, CDR2 SVGAGI.

The chain carries TRBV9 and TRBJ1-6; the D is unclear. In germline, CDR1 is SGDLS, CDR2 YYNGEE. The ends were cut back, 3 bases at V and 9 bases at J, with 13 bases in the middle. The CDR3 extends over 14 amino acids. CDR3 DNA sequence: TGTGCCAGCAGCGCCGCAGGATTAGGTTCACCCCTCCACTTT. As protein: CASSAAGLGSPLHF.

The genes are TRBV7-2 and TRBJ2-3; no reliable D call. The CDR3 runs to 16 residues. V shed 5 bases and J shed 0 bases, with 15 bases lying between them. Germline CDR1 and CDR2: SGHTA and FQGNSA. CDR3 in amino acids: CASSPRLLTSTDTQYF. The CDR3 DNA reads TGTGCCAGCAGCCCTCGGTTGCTAACTAGCACAGATACGCAGTATTTT.

In this sample, this clonotype turned up once. One junction end does not reproduce the germline sequence, and a read error may be involved. The chain is built from TRBV12-3 or TRBV12-4 and TRBJ1-2; a weak D match, TRBD1 (6 bases). The CDR3 runs to 13 residues. In DNA, the CDR3 is TGTGCCAGCAGAGATTCAGGGGTTAAAGGCTGCACCTTC. This codes for CASRDSGVKGCTF.

This rearrangement joins TRBV6-1 to TRBJ1-1, with D perhaps matching TRBD1 (6 bases). Deletions cut 8 bases from V and 8 bases from J, with 21 bases between. The CDR3 covers 14 residues. The germline gives CDR1 MNHNS, CDR2 SASEGT. The CDR3 protein is CASRKVGDNGEAFF. The CDR3 DNA reads TGTGCCAGCCGAAAAGTGGGGGACAACGGGGAAGCTTTCTTT.

This clonotype turned up a few times. CDR3 sequence: CASSSRLVETQYF. CDR3 bases: TGTGCCAGCAGCTCAAGACTAGTGGAGACCCAGTACTTC. This sequence joins TRBV7-2 and TRBJ2-5; possibly TRBD2 for D (6 bases). This CDR3 has 13 residues. Germline V gene sequence: CDR1 SGHTA, CDR2 FQGNSA. V lost 4 bases, J lost 5 bases, and 11 bases lay in between.

The genes are TRBV19 and TRBJ1-4; 8 positions match TRBD1. Germline V lookup: CDR1 LNHDA, CDR2 SQIVND (reference sequence). Germline trimming cut 2 bases from V and 5 bases from J; bases unmatched to any gene: 4. There are 15 residues in the CDR3. The CDR3: CASSIRTGLNEKLFF. The CDR3 DNA sequence: TGTGCCAGTAGTATAAGGACAGGGTTGAATGAAAAACTGTTTTTT.

This chain joins TRBV6-5 and TRBJ1-3; D unclear. CDR1 and CDR2 from the germline V gene are MNHEY and SVGAGI. The CDR3 sequence is 16 residues long. The V and J ends lost 0 bases and 1 base respectively, with 10 bases between them. The CDR3 nucleotides are TGTGCCAGCAGTTACTCGACACTCCCGTCTGGAAACACCATATATTTT. This encodes CASSYSTLPSGNTIYF.

This clonotype was seen only a few times. The CDR3, as DNA: TGCGCCAGCAGCTTGGGACACAGGGACTCCTCCTACGAGCAGTACTTC. This translates into CASSLGHRDSSYEQYF. The V and J genes are TRBV5-1 and TRBJ2-7, with D perhaps being TRBD1 or TRBD2 (6 bases each). CDR1 SGHRS and CDR2 YFSETQ come from the germline V gene. Trimming removed 0 bases from V and 0 bases from J, with 13 bases in between. The CDR3 covers 16 residues.

This clonotype was seen once. This chain joins TRBV9 and TRBJ1-4, with TRBD1 identical over 7 bases. This CDR3 has 15 residues. Germline CDR1 SGDLS, CDR2 YYNGEE. Germline trimming cut 4 bases from V and 3 bases from J; bases unmatched to any gene: 6. The CDR3 is CASSIRQGSNEKLFF. CDR3 coding DNA: TGTGCCAGCAGCATCAGACAGGGCTCTAATGAAAAACTGTTTTTT.

V is TRBV3-1 and J is TRBJ2-5; 13 bases align to TRBD2. The CDR3 consists of 18 residues. Germline assignment: CDR1 LGHDT and CDR2 YNNKEL (reference sequence). V lost 0 bases and J lost 4; bases outside the gene matches: 8. CDR3 sequence (DNA): TGTGCCAGCAGCCAAGACGCGACTAGCGGGAGGTTCGGAGAGACCCAGTACTTC. It translates to CASSQDATSGRFGETQYF.

V is TRBV7-9 and J is TRBJ2-3; D remains unclear. Trimming took 5 bases from V and 2 from J, leaving 8 bases between them. The CDR3 is 13 residues long. Germline V gives CDR1 SEHNR, CDR2 FQNEAQ (reference sequence). CDR3 in DNA: TGTGCCAGCAGCGCCCTCGACACAGATACGCAGTATTTT. Protein: CASSALDTDTQYF. Filled out from reference TRBV7-9 and TRBJ2-3, the complete variable domain reads DTGVSQNPRHKITKRGQNVTFRCDPISEHNRLYWYRQTLGQGPEFLTYFQNEAQLEKSRLLSDRFSAERPKGSFSTLEIQRTEQGDSAMYLCASSALDTDTQYFGPGTRLTVL.

The chain couples TRBV21-1 to TRBJ1-2; the table's TRBD1 call for D was not verified on the DNA. TRBV21-1 is a documented pseudogene. CDR3 length: 14 amino acids. Written as DNA, the CDR3 is TGTGCCAGCGACCAGGGGCCCGGGGGGAGTGGCTACACCTTC. Its protein is CASDQGPGGSGYTF.

This clonotype occurred a few times. The V call is TRBV7-2, the J call TRBJ1-1; D is possibly TRBD1 (5 bases). Germline CDR1 is SGHTA and CDR2 is FQGNSA. Trimming stripped 2 bases from V and 0 bases from J, with 10 bases between. The CDR3 is made up of 15 amino acids. DNA for the CDR3: TGTGCCAGCAGCTTACGGGGGGTGTTGAACACTGAAGCTTTCTTT. This encodes CASSLRGVLNTEAFF.

This chain uses TRBV27 with TRBJ2-7; D unresolved. Trimming pared 6 bases from V and 0 bases from J, leaving 21 bases between. This CDR3 spans 17 amino acids. CDR1 and CDR2 from the germline V gene are MNHEY and SMNVEV (reference sequence). As DNA, the CDR3 is TGTGCCAGCAGACCAAAAGTCGGGTTGTACCTCTCCTACGAGCAGTACTTC. It yields the protein CASRPKVGLYLSYEQYF.

This clonotype occurred a few times. The CDR3 bases are TGCGCCAGCAGCCAAAATGACAGGGAACAGCCCCAGCATTTT. Its translation is CASSQNDREQPQHF. This chain links TRBV4-1 with TRBJ1-5, with 7 bases aligning to TRBD1. CDR1 and CDR2 from the germline V gene are MGHRA and YSYEKL. This CDR3 is 14 amino acids long. Losses at the gene ends were 2 bases for V and 7 bases for J; bases not matched to a gene: 5.

This chain joins TRBV29-1 and TRBJ2-5; D is possibly TRBD1 or TRBD2 (5 bases each). This CDR3 has 15 amino acids. Germline V gene data show CDR1 as SQVTM and CDR2 as ANQGSEA. The germline V and J ends were trimmed by 0 bases and 5 bases, with 16 bases remaining between them. The CDR3 is CSVEEGVGTRETQYF. The CDR3, as DNA: TGCAGCGTTGAAGAGGGGGTCGGGACGAGGGAGACCCAGTACTTC.

The J gene is TRBJ2-1, the V gene TRBV5-4, with D possibly TRBD2 on 7 matching bases. V lost 0 bases and J lost 9, with 16 bases in between. The CDR3 is 15 amino acids. Germline V gene data show CDR1 as SGHNT and CDR2 as YYREEE (reference sequence). The CDR3 DNA follows: TGTGCCAGCAGCTTGGAAGGGGGGGGGCCTGGTGAGCAGTTCTTC. It codes for CASSLEGGGPGEQFF.

The chain links TRBV10-2 to TRBJ1-1, with unresolved D. The V gene's germline CDR1 is WSHSY and CDR2 SAAADI. This CDR3 has 12 residues. The V gene lost 10 bases and the J gene lost 1 base, with 10 bases spanning the gap. CDR3 bases: TGCGCCAACGCTTACCGGAACACTGAAGCTTTCTTT. This sequence encodes CANAYRNTEAFF.

The chain combines TRBV28 with TRBJ2-7; D assignment may be TRBD1 or TRBD2 (5 bases each). The length of the CDR3 is 16 residues. V dropped 3 bases and J dropped 6 bases, with 21 bases sitting between them. Germline loops: CDR1 MDHEN, CDR2 SYDVKM. The CDR3 DNA follows: TGTGCCAGCAGTTTGGGTGCGATGCGCCTGAGGGGCGAGCAGTACTTC. It specifies CASSLGAMRLRGEQYF.

The rearrangement links TRBV27 to TRBJ2-1; unclear D gene. The V gene's germline CDR1 is MNHEY and CDR2 SMNVEV (reference sequence). The CDR3 extends over 16 amino acids. V was shortened by 5 bases and J by 9 bases, with 23 bases between the two germline ends. CDR3 nucleotides: TGTGCCAGCAGTCCTACGGTGACTTACCGAACGGGTGAGCAGTTCTTC. Translated: CASSPTVTYRTGEQFF.

The chain carries TRBV30 and TRBJ2-4; D perhaps matches TRBD2 (7 bases). CDR3 size: 17 residues. Germline CDR1 and CDR2: GTSNPN and SVGIG (reference sequence). V shed 1 base and J shed 2 bases, with 18 bases lying between them. The CDR3 DNA reads as TGTGCCTGGAGTGGATGGGAGGGGGGAGGAACCAAAAACATTCAGTACTTC. Protein product: CAWSGWEGGGTKNIQYF.

The V gene is TRBV5-6, the J gene TRBJ2-7, with no clear D. From germline, CDR1 is SGHDT and CDR2 YYEEEE. This CDR3 comprises 15 residues. V was shortened by 0 bases and J by 1 base, with 11 bases between the two germline ends. The CDR3: CASSLDAEPSYEQYF. The CDR3 DNA reads TGTGCCAGCAGCTTGGATGCGGAACCTTCCTACGAGCAGTACTTC.

The V and J genes are TRBV4-1 and TRBJ2-1; D not resolved. The J call may be wrong; the DNA end is better matched by TRBJ2-7. This CDR3 is built from 15 residues. CDR1 and CDR2 (germline): MGHRA, YSYEKL. The CDR3 nucleotides are TGCGCCAGCAGCCAGGATGACACCCAGTTCAATGAGCAGTACTTC. It translates to CASSQDDTQFNEQYF.

V is TRBV6-2 or TRBV6-3 and J is TRBJ1-5; D possibly corresponds to TRBD1 (5 bases). The CDR3 loop spans 16 amino acids. CDR1 is MNHEY and CDR2 is SVGEGT in the germline V gene. Between the trimmed V and J ends, which lost 0 bases and 9 bases, there was a span of 18 bases. The CDR3 spells CASSYSGRGRGGPQHF. CDR3 nucleotides: TGTGCCAGCAGTTACTCGGGAAGGGGCCGTGGTGGGCCCCAGCATTTT.

The J gene is TRBJ2-1, the V gene TRBV5-1; 10 bases line up with TRBD2. The V gene end was trimmed by 6 bases and the J gene end by 4 bases; junction bases not matched to a gene: 13. The CDR3 has 17 residues. In germline, CDR1 is SGHRS, CDR2 YFSETQ. The CDR3, as DNA: TGCGCCAGCAACATTCCTAGCGGGGGCCCAGCTTACAATGAGCAGTTCTTC. Protein product: CASNIPSGGPAYNEQFF.

The table lists this clonotype with many counts. It may be a read error: a sequence one base away is much more abundant. The chain links TRBV28 to TRBJ2-7, with 7 bases fitting TRBD1. V shed 6 bases, J shed 3 bases, and the junction held 8 bases outside the gene matches. This CDR3 is built from 14 residues. The germline V gene has CDR1 MDHEN and CDR2 SYDVKM. The DNA for the CDR3 is TGTGCCAGCAGCGCACCTTACAGGGGCTACGAGCAGTACTTC. It yields the protein CASSAPYRGYEQYF.

This clonotype was seen more than once but under ten times. The junction departs from germline at one end; a sequencing error may be responsible. The chain is built from TRBV20-1 and TRBJ2-5; possible D gene TRBD1, 5 bases. This CDR3 has 14 amino acids. The germline CDR1 and CDR2 sequences are DFQATT and SNEGSKA (reference sequence). The CDR3 is CSATKRGYQGTQYF. As DNA, the CDR3 is TGCAGTGCTACAAAAAGGGGATACCAAGGGACCCAGTACTTC.

As concerns this clonotype: This may be a read error, as it is one base from a much larger clone. The chain recombines TRBV15 with TRBJ2-7, with D possibly TRBD1 on 5 matching bases. CDR1 and CDR2 (germline): LNHNV, YYDKDF (reference sequence). The CDR3 spans 19 residues. V dropped 0 bases and J dropped 0 bases, with 21 bases sitting between them. The CDR3 DNA sequence: TGTGCCACCAGCAGAGAACAGGCCCCTTGGGGCAGGGCCTCCTACGAGCAGTACTTC. Amino acids: CATSREQAPWGRASYEQYF. Full variable domain (remainder filled in from reference TRBV15 and TRBJ2-7): DAMVIQNPRYQVTQFGKPVTLSCSQTLNHNVMYWYQQKSSQAPKLLFHYYDKDFNNEADTPDNFQSRRPNTSFCFLDIRSPGLGDTAMYLCATSREQAPWGRASYEQYFGPGTRLTVT.